In its sample, the clone carrying this T cell receptor beta chain was seen many times. Antigen: not known. At the DNA level, this CDR3 is encoded by other sequences in the same sample as well. The entire patient cohort was treatment-naive prior to thyroid surgery. Germline V gene sequence: CDR1 SQVTM, CDR2 ANQGSEA. V was trimmed by 6 bases and J by 6 bases, leaving 17 bases between them. The CDR3 has 13 amino acids. Study processing details: Clinicopathological groups of papillary thyroid cancer showed CDR3 differences that were used to build a distant-metastasis classifier. TCRdb re-called clones via MiXCR from the PCR reads. The V and J calls were not made by the authors but by TCRdb's processing. This sample yields some 39,000 clones, of which around 15% are seen a single time; approximately 21% belongs to the top ten. This record belongs to a study of metastatic and nonmetastatic thyroid tumors. Study-wide context: It was across blood and tumor or nodule tissue from malignant and benign thyroid patients that repertoires were compared.

Study-level points and caveats: Compared with benign nodules, malignant thyroid tumors were reported to have significantly higher TCR beta diversity in both blood and tumor.

This chain connects TRBV29-1 to TRBJ2-5, with a weak D call TRBD2 (5 bases). What was sequenced was blood. The TCR sequence derives from a female donor with papillary thyroid cancer or a benign thyroid nodule (not recorded which). Some clones in this sample may be carry-over from other donors' samples. For the CDR3, the DNA is TGCAGCGTCCCCTGGGGAGTTGGGCAGACCCAGTACTTC. Residues: CSVPWGVGQTQYF.